Below, 24 T cell receptor beta chains from the same sample are listed, as sequenced in a study of T cell responses to AZD1222 COVID-19 vaccine. The data were produced by immunoSEQ multiplex PCR, yet TCRdb's version contains in-frame clones alone and is incomplete. The data show some 130,000 clones, with over 80% seen just once and 6% to 7.5% held by the top ten. Sequences were derived from peripheral blood, sampled 28 days after the second AZD1222 dose. These receptors originate from an adult who received the AZD1222 COVID-19 vaccine.

This chain joins TRBV7-8 and TRBJ1-6, with a tentative D call TRBD1 (5 bases). Per germline, CDR1 SGHVS and CDR2 FQNEAQ. Trimming pared 5 bases from V and 10 bases from J, leaving 21 bases between. This CDR3 has 16 residues. CDR3 loop: CASSLPQDTVGSPLHF. DNA of the CDR3: TGTGCCAGCAGCCTACCACAGGATACAGTGGGCTCACCCCTCCACTTT.

For the CDR3, the DNA is TGTGCCAGCACCGGGCACTCTATGAACACCGGGGAGCTGTTTTTT. Translating gives CASTGHSMNTGELFF. The genes are TRBV28 and TRBJ2-2; D gene uncertain. Germline CDR1 is MDHEN and CDR2 is SYDVKM. CDR3 size: 15 residues. Trimming took off 7 bases at V and 1 base at J, with 13 bases between the two ends. Together with reference TRBV28 and TRBJ2-2, the CDR3 gives the full variable domain: DVKVTQSSRYLVKRTGEKVFLECVQDMDHENMFWYRQDPGLGLRLIYFSYDVKMKEKGDIPEGYSVSREKKERFSLILESASTNQTSMYLCASTGHSMNTGELFFGEGSRLTVL.

This chain joins TRBV6-5 and TRBJ1-3; D call uncertain. The CDR3 is 15 residues long. Germline CDR1 is MNHEY and CDR2 is SVGAGI. The V and J ends lost 5 bases and 0 bases respectively, with 11 bases between them. The chain's CDR3 is CASSQLTVSGNTIYF. In DNA, the CDR3 is TGTGCCAGCAGTCAACTAACAGTCTCTGGAAACACCATATATTTT.

This chain uses TRBV2 with TRBJ1-2; possibly TRBD1 for D (5 bases). The germline CDR1 and CDR2 sequences are SNHLY and FYNNEI. V was clipped by 5 bases and J by 4 bases, with 14 bases between them. This CDR3 has 14 residues. CDR3 DNA sequence: TGTGCCAGCAGTACTAGGACAAACCTCTATGGCTACACCTTC. Amino acid sequence: CASSTRTNLYGYTF.

The rearrangement joins TRBV10-3 to TRBJ1-1; perhaps TRBD1 as D (5 bases). Germline CDR1 is ENHRY and CDR2 is SYGVKD. The CDR3 totals 12 residues. Deletions cut 4 bases from V and 4 bases from J, with 7 bases between. The CDR3 spells CAISAGATEAFF. CDR3 DNA: TGTGCCATCAGTGCCGGGGCCACTGAAGCTTTCTTT.

The DNA for the CDR3 is TGTGCCAGCTCACCTGGGACTGTTCGAGGCGGCTACACCTTC. Protein: CASSPGTVRGGYTF. The chain joins TRBV18 to TRBJ1-2; perhaps TRBD1 as D (5 bases). The CDR3 totals 14 residues. Trimming stripped 3 bases from V and 8 bases from J, with 16 bases between. Germline assignment: CDR1 KGHSH and CDR2 LQKENI.

The chain carries TRBV30 and TRBJ1-2; weak D call: TRBD1 (6 bases). Per the germline V gene, CDR1 is GTSNPN and CDR2 is SVGIG (reference sequence). CDR3 length: 14 residues. Deletions cut 5 bases from V and 1 base from J, with 14 bases between. The CDR3 bases are TGTGCCTGGGGGTGGGGGGCCCTTAACTATGGCTACACCTTC. Protein sequence: CAWGWGALNYGYTF.

This chain's CDR3 is CASTPTGHIKQYF. CDR3 coding DNA: TGTGCCAGCACCCCGACGGGACATATTAAGCAGTACTTC. The rearrangement joins TRBV28 to TRBJ2-7, with a tentative D call TRBD1 (6 bases). In germline, CDR1 is MDHEN, CDR2 SYDVKM. Trimming took 7 bases from V and 8 from J, leaving 18 bases between them. The CDR3 extends over 13 amino acids.

This sequence joins TRBV9 and TRBJ2-5, with 8 positions matching TRBD1. Germline assignment: CDR1 SGDLS and CDR2 YYNGEE. CDR3 length equals 12 residues. V trimming: 7 bases; J trimming: 3 bases; junction bases outside the gene matches: 2. The CDR3 sequence: CASSTGEETQYF. The CDR3 DNA follows: TGTGCCAGCTCGACAGGGGAAGAGACCCAGTACTTC.

The V call is TRBV2, the J call TRBJ1-2; unclear D gene. There are 16 residues in the CDR3. Germline V gives CDR1 SNHLY, CDR2 FYNNEI. Trimming stripped 1 base from V and 3 bases from J, with 15 bases between. Written as DNA, the CDR3 is TGTGCCAGCAGTGAAGGGGCGAAAGGGCGGGACTATGGCTACACCTTC. Amino acids: CASSEGAKGRDYGYTF.

The count of this clone is one. This chain connects TRBV11-3 to TRBJ2-3; 7 bases fit TRBD1. With V trimmed by 4 bases and J by 3 bases, 13 bases remained unmatched. CDR3 length: 17 amino acids. The germline V gene encodes CDR1 SGHNT and CDR2 YENEEA. CDR3 sequence: CASSWGQLAHLTDTQYF. The CDR3 region has the DNA TGTGCCAGCAGCTGGGGACAGCTAGCCCACCTTACAGATACGCAGTATTTT.

The chain links TRBV5-1 to TRBJ1-1, with D unresolved. Trimming removed 5 bases from V and 1 base from J, with 12 bases in between. The CDR3 has 14 amino acids. Germline assignment: CDR1 SGHRS and CDR2 YFSETQ. The CDR3 is CASSVGAANTEAFF. DNA for the CDR3: TGCGCCAGCAGTGTAGGAGCCGCGAACACTGAAGCTTTCTTT.

Here the CDR3 reads CASSVQGPQSGELFF. The CDR3 nucleotides are TGCGCCAGCAGTGTACAGGGGCCCCAGTCCGGGGAGCTGTTTTTT. This chain links TRBV5-1 with TRBJ2-2; 7 bases match TRBD1. Per germline, CDR1 SGHRS and CDR2 YFSETQ. The CDR3 covers 15 residues. Trimming at V came to 5 bases and at J to 6 bases, leaving 10 bases not matched to a gene.

J is TRBJ1-2 and V is TRBV7-3; 7 nucleotides agree with TRBD1. The CDR3 has 14 residues. V lost 5 bases to trimming and J lost 5 bases; unmatched junction nucleotides: 8. The germline CDR1 and CDR2 sequences are SGHTA and FQGTGA. This CDR3 reads CASSPTPTGYGYTF. In DNA, the CDR3 is TGTGCCAGCAGCCCAACACCGACAGGGTATGGCTACACCTTC.

The chain links TRBV20-1 to TRBJ1-1; TRBD1 might be the D (5 bases). V gave up 3 bases and J gave up 0 bases, with 14 bases separating them. This CDR3 spans 15 amino acids. Germline CDR1 reads DFQATT; CDR2 reads SNEGSKA (reference sequence). Here the CDR3 reads CSASHPDRMNTEAFF. The CDR3, as DNA: TGCAGTGCTAGTCACCCCGACAGAATGAACACTGAAGCTTTCTTT.

The genes are TRBV19 and TRBJ2-2, with 7 bases matching TRBD1. Trimming cost V 4 bases and J 7 bases; bases outside gene matches: 3. Per germline, CDR1 LNHDA and CDR2 SQIVND (reference sequence). The CDR3 has 13 amino acids. CDR3 sequence reads: CASSTNRGGELFF. The CDR3 DNA follows: TGTGCCAGTAGTACCAACAGGGGCGGGGAGCTGTTTTTT.

The V call is TRBV7-6, the J call TRBJ2-1; 8 bases agree with TRBD2. In germline, CDR1 is SGHVS, CDR2 FNYEAQ. With 6 bases clipped from V and 5 bases from J, the junction kept 15 bases outside the gene matches. The CDR3 length is 17 residues. CDR3 bases: TGTGCCAGCAGGAGGAAAGGGGCGGGGGGACCAGACAATGAGCAGTTCTTC. Its translation is CASRRKGAGGPDNEQFF.

The chain combines TRBV14 with TRBJ1-1; no reliable D call. The CDR3 totals 12 residues. Germline V CDR1 and CDR2: SGHDN, FVKESK. Trimming removed 0 bases at V and 11 bases at J, with 10 bases between. CDR3 amino acids: CASSQDLNLAFF. The DNA for the CDR3 is TGTGCCAGCAGCCAAGATCTAAATCTGGCTTTCTTT.

This clone was recorded once. The genes are TRBV18 and TRBJ1-1, with D uncertain. CDR3 length: 14 amino acids. In germline, CDR1 is KGHSH, CDR2 LQKENI. V lost 0 bases to trimming and J lost 3 bases, with 8 bases between them. CDR3 in DNA: TGTGCCAGCTCACCACCGGACCTCTACACTGAAGCTTTCTTT. This translates into CASSPPDLYTEAFF.

V gene TRBV5-1 combines with J gene TRBJ2-3; 10 nucleotides align to TRBD1. The CDR3 is 15 residues long. CDR1 SGHRS and CDR2 YFSETQ come from the germline V gene. V lost 5 bases, J lost 6 bases, and 9 bases stayed unmatched. CDR3 sequence reads: CASRVGTGEADTQYF. The DNA for the CDR3 is TGCGCCAGCAGAGTAGGGACAGGGGAGGCCGATACGCAGTATTTT. The variable domain in full, with the rest retrieved from reference TRBV5-1 and TRBJ2-3, is KAGVTQTPRYLIKTRGQQVTLSCSPISGHRSVSWYQQTPGQGLQFLFEYFSETQRNKGNFPGRFSGRQFSNSRSEMNVSTLELGDSALYLCASRVGTGEADTQYFGPGTRLTVL.

This chain uses TRBV2 with TRBJ1-5; 7 bases match TRBD1. The V gene's germline CDR1 is SNHLY and CDR2 FYNNEI. The trim removed 6 bases at V and 5 bases at J, leaving 4 bases unmatched. This CDR3 region has 13 residues. The CDR3 DNA is TGTGCCAGCAGACCGACAGGGTATCAGCCCCAGCATTTT. Translating gives CASRPTGYQPQHF.

CDR3 nucleotides: TGTGCCAGCAGCTTTGGGGGAAACACCATATATTTT. It codes for CASSFGGNTIYF. The chain recombines TRBV13 with TRBJ1-3; no reliable D call. In germline, CDR1 is PRHDT, CDR2 FYEKMQ (reference sequence). The V end was cut by 3 bases, the J end by 4 bases, with 4 bases between. The CDR3 consists of 12 residues.

The chain links TRBV7-2 to TRBJ2-2; no reliable D call. Trimming left V 1 base short and J 3 bases short, with 15 bases between. The CDR3 totals 17 residues. Germline-derived CDR1 and CDR2 are SGHTA and FQGNSA. The CDR3 sequence is CASSLGLKALDTGELFF. DNA of the CDR3: TGTGCCAGCAGCTTAGGATTGAAAGCCTTGGACACCGGGGAGCTGTTTTTT.

This chain joins TRBV5-1 and TRBJ2-6; D ambiguous. The ends were cut back, 4 bases at V and 0 bases at J, with 11 bases in the middle. The CDR3 has 16 residues. From germline, CDR1 is SGHRS and CDR2 YFSETQ. CDR3 protein: CASSPRALSGANVLTF. DNA for the CDR3: TGCGCCAGCAGCCCCCGGGCCCTCTCTGGGGCCAACGTCCTGACTTTC.